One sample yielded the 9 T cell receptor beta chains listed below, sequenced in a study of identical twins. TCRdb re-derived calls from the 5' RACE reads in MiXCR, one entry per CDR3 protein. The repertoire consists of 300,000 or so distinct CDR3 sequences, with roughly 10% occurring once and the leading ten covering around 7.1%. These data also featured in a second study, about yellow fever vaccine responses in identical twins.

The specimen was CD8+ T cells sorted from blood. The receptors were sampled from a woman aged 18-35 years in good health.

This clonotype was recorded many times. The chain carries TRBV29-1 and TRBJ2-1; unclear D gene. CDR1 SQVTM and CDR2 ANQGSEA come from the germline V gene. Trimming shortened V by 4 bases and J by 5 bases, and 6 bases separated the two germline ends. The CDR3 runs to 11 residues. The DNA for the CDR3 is TGCAGCGTTGTCCGGGACAATGAGCAGTTCTTC. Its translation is CSVVRDNEQFF.

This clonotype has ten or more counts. The CDR3 spells CSARHEGYEQYF. In DNA form, the CDR3 reads TGCAGTGCTAGGCACGAGGGTTACGAGCAGTACTTC. V usage is TRBV20-1 and J usage is TRBJ2-7; D possibly corresponds to TRBD2 (5 bases). Per germline, CDR1 DFQATT and CDR2 SNEGSKA (reference sequence). The CDR3 loop spans 12 amino acids. Trimming removed 3 bases from V and 4 bases from J, with 10 bases in between.

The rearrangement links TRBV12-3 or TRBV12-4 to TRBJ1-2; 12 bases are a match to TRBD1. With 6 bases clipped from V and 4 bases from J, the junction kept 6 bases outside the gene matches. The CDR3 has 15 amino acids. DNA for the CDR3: TGTGCCAGCAGGCTAGGGACAGGGGGCGCCTATGGCTACACCTTC. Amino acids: CASRLGTGGAYGYTF.

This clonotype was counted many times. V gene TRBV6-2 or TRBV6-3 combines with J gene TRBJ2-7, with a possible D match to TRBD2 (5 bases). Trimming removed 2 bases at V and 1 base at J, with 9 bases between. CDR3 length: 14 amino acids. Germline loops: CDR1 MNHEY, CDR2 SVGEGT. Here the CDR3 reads CASSYDRGSYEQYF. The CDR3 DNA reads TGTGCCAGCAGTTACGACCGGGGTTCCTACGAGCAGTACTTC.

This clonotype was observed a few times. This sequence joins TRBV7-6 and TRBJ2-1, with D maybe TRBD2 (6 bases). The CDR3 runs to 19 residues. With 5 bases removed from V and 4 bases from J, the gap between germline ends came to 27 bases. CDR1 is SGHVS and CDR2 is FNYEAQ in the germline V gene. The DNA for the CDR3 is TGTGCCAGCAGCCAAGTGGGGGTTGATCGCGGGACTTATTACAATGAGCAGTTCTTC. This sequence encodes CASSQVGVDRGTYYNEQFF.

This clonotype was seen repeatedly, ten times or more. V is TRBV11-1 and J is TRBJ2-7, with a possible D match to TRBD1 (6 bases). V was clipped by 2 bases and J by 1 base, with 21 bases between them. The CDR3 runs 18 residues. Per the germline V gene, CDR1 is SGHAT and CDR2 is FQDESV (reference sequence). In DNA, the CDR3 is TGTGCCAGCAGCTTATCGGCACAGGGTGGGATGCATTCCTACGAGCAGTACTTC. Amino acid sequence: CASSLSAQGGMHSYEQYF. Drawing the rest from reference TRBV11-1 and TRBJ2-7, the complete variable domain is EAEVAQSPRYKITEKSQAVAFWCDPISGHATLYWYRQILGQGPELLVQFQDESVVDDSQLPKDRFSAERLKGVDSTLKIQPAELGDSAMYLCASSLSAQGGMHSYEQYFGPGTRLTVT.

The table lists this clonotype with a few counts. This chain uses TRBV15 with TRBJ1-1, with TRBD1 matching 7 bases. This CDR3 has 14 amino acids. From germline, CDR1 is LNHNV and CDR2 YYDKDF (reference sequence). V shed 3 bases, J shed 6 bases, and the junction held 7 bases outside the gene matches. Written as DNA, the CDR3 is TGTGCCACCAGCAGCACAGGACAGGACGCTGAAGCTTTCTTT. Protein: CATSSTGQDAEAFF.

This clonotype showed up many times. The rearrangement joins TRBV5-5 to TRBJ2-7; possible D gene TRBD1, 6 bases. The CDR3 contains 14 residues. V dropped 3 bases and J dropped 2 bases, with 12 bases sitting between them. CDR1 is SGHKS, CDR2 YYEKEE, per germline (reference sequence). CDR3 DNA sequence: TGTGCCAGCAGCTCAACCGACAGGCCCTACGAGCAGTACTTC. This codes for CASSSTDRPYEQYF.

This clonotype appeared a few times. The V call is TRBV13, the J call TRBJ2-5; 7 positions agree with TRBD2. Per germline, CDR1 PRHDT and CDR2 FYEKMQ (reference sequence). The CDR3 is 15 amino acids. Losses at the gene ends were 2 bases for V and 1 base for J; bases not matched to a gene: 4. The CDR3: CASSLRLALQETQYF. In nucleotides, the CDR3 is TGTGCCAGCAGCTTAAGACTAGCCCTCCAAGAGACCCAGTACTTC.